This T cell receptor (beta chain) is from a study of regulatory T cells in long-lasting Graves disease. Time point meaning: persistent/refractory GD, antithyroid drugs over 5 years with positive TRAb. Construction of the TCR library relied on RNA isolated from PBMCs. Construction of the TCR beta libraries employed iRepertoire HTBI primers in conjunction with Arm-PCR of CDR3 regions. TCRdb re-analysed the multiplex PCR reads in MiXCR, keeping a single row per CDR3 protein. The profile shows over 300,000 distinct CDR3 sequences, about 20% of them singletons. The study's findings and limits: Favored gene segments in persistent disease were TRBV28, TRBJ1-2 and TRBJ2-5.

Germline CDR1 and CDR2: SGHNT and YENEEA. This CDR3 contains 18 residues. V was shortened by 1 base and J by 6 bases, with 19 bases between the two germline ends. This clonotype came up a few times. Its specificity is unknown. V usage is TRBV11-3 and J usage is TRBJ1-6; the D gene is possibly TRBD1 (5 bases). Sequencing used peripheral blood mononuclear cells (PBMCs), obtained when the disease was refractory, from a patient treated with antithyroid drugs. This clonotype was sampled from a female donor with Graves disease. The CDR3 DNA follows: TGTGCCAGCAGCTTAGCGGGGCTTTGGGGGATCGGTAATTCACCCCTCCACTTT. It codes for CASSLAGLWGIGNSPLHF. The variable domain in full, with the rest retrieved from reference TRBV11-3 and TRBJ1-6, is EAGVVQSPRYKIIEKKQPVAFWCNPISGHNTLYWYLQNLGQGPELLIRYENEEAVDDSQLPKDRFSAERLKGVDSTLKIQPAELGDSAVYLCASSLAGLWGIGNSPLHFGNGTRLTVT.